The 18 T cell receptor beta chains below come from one sample, sequenced in a study of shared clonotypes between healthy human individuals. Only in-frame clones appear in the TCRdb table, and some are missing; sequencing was by immunoSEQ multiplex PCR. Found here are about 2.4 million clones, around nine tenths of them singletons; the top ten hold 0.13% to 0.15%. The source material was naive CD4+ T cells sorted from blood. Subset reported: CD45RA+ positively selected. The source of these receptors is a man aged 18 to 29 in good health.

This clone came up once. V and J are TRBV14 and TRBJ1-2; no clear D gene. V was shortened by 0 bases and J by 0 bases, with 11 bases between the two germline ends. The CDR3 spans 16 residues. Germline V gene sequence: CDR1 SGHDN, CDR2 FVKESK. The DNA for the CDR3 is TGTGCCAGCAGCCAAGAGGGCCCCGTCGCTAACTATGGCTACACCTTC. Amino acids: CASSQEGPVANYGYTF.

The rearrangement uses TRBV7-9 and TRBJ1-3; the D gene is possibly TRBD1 (5 bases). Looked up from germline, CDR1 is SEHNR and CDR2 is FQNEAQ (reference sequence). CDR3 length: 18 residues. The germline V and J ends were trimmed by 1 base and 0 bases, with 16 bases remaining between them. CDR3 in DNA: TGTGCCAGCAGCTTAGGGGCGGGGACCCCGAGCTCTGGAAACACCATATATTTT. Its protein is CASSLGAGTPSSGNTIYF.

This sequence joins TRBV30 and TRBJ2-7; 7 nucleotides align to TRBD1. Germline CDR1 and CDR2: GTSNPN and SVGIG (reference sequence). J was trimmed by 2 bases and V by 2 bases; bases with no gene match: 9. The length of the CDR3 is 15 residues. CDR3 nucleotides: TGTGCCTGGAGTTCAAAGACAGGGAGCCCCTACGAGCAGTACTTC. Its translation is CAWSSKTGSPYEQYF.

With regard to this clone: Other DNA variants within this sample encode the same CDR3. This chain uses TRBV5-1 with TRBJ2-3, with D unresolved. Germline V gene data show CDR1 as SGHRS and CDR2 as YFSETQ. This CDR3 contains 12 residues. V lost 0 bases to trimming and J lost 5 bases, with 4 bases between them. The CDR3 region has the DNA TGCGCCAGCAGCTTGGGAGAAGATACGCAGTATTTT. This gives the protein CASSLGEDTQYF.

This clone was seen a handful of times. The chain couples TRBV5-1 to TRBJ2-1; 7 bases are a match to TRBD1. Trimming took 7 bases from V and 1 from J; bases not matched to a gene: 5. The germline gives CDR1 SGHRS, CDR2 YFSETQ. The CDR3 runs to 14 residues. This chain's CDR3 is CASYPGQSYNEQFF. DNA for the CDR3: TGCGCCAGCTACCCGGGACAGTCCTACAATGAGCAGTTCTTC. The whole variable domain, remainder taken from reference TRBV5-1 and TRBJ2-1, is KAGVTQTPRYLIKTRGQQVTLSCSPISGHRSVSWYQQTPGQGLQFLFEYFSETQRNKGNFPGRFSGRQFSNSRSEMNVSTLELGDSALYLCASYPGQSYNEQFFGPGTRLTVL.

CDR3 residues: CASKLASGGTGELFF. In DNA form, the CDR3 reads TGCGCCAGCAAGCTGGCTAGCGGGGGGACCGGGGAGCTGTTTTTT. The chain joins TRBV5-1 to TRBJ2-2; 11 bases are a match to TRBD2. V shed 6 bases and J 5 bases; nucleotides not matched to a gene: 6. The CDR3 loop spans 15 amino acids. The germline CDR1 and CDR2 sequences are SGHRS and YFSETQ.

This chain uses TRBV30 with TRBJ1-2; D not resolved. Germline V gene sequence: CDR1 GTSNPN, CDR2 SVGIG (reference sequence). CDR3 length: 14 amino acids. Trimming removed 0 bases from V and 7 bases from J, with 15 bases in between. CDR3 sequence reads: CAWSVLLVGPGYTF. CDR3 in DNA: TGTGCCTGGAGTGTACTCCTCGTAGGCCCTGGCTACACCTTC.

The genes are TRBV2 and TRBJ2-7, with TRBD2 matching over 7 bases. The V gene end was trimmed by 2 bases and the J gene end by 2 bases; junction bases not matched to a gene: 6. The CDR3 loop spans 15 amino acids. Germline assignment: CDR1 SNHLY and CDR2 FYNNEI. The CDR3 reads CASSELAGAAYEQYF. The CDR3 DNA is TGTGCCAGCAGTGAATTGGCGGGAGCCGCCTACGAGCAGTACTTC.

About this clone: The same CDR3 is also encoded by other DNA sequences in this sample. The J gene is TRBJ2-5, the V gene TRBV4-1; maybe TRBD2 (6 bases). The germline V gene has CDR1 MGHRA and CDR2 YSYEKL. V was cut by 4 bases and J by 1 base, with 7 bases left in between. CDR3 size: 13 residues. This CDR3 is CASSLGLQETQYF. The CDR3 nucleotides are TGCGCCAGCAGCCTGGGACTCCAAGAGACCCAGTACTTC.

The rearrangement joins TRBV5-6 to TRBJ1-2; TRBD1 agrees at 10 bases. CDR3 size: 14 residues. Trimming removed 4 bases from V and 5 bases from J; junction bases left unmatched: 5. Germline lookup yields CDR1 SGHDT and CDR2 YYEEEE. The CDR3 coding sequence is TGTGCCAGCAGCCCCCGGACAGGGGGGTATGGCTACACCTTC. The encoded protein is CASSPRTGGYGYTF. The variable domain in full, with the rest retrieved from reference TRBV5-6 and TRBJ1-2, is DAGVTQSPTHLIKTRGQQVTLRCSPKSGHDTVSWYQQALGQGPQFIFQYYEEEERQRGNFPDRFSGHQFPNYSSELNVNALLLGDSALYLCASSPRTGGYGYTFGSGTRLTVV.

The sample holds one count of this clone. The DNA for the CDR3 is TGTGCCAGCAGTTCCGGGGCAAACTATGGCTACACCTTC. Translated: CASSSGANYGYTF. This chain connects TRBV27 to TRBJ1-2, with D possibly TRBD1 on 5 matching bases. With 4 bases removed from V and 2 bases from J, the gap between germline ends came to 8 bases. Per germline, CDR1 MNHEY and CDR2 SMNVEV (reference sequence). This CDR3 region has 13 residues.

This clone came up a few times. The chain carries TRBV19 and TRBJ1-1, with no clear D. The germline CDR1 and CDR2 sequences are LNHDA and SQIVND (reference sequence). The germline V and J ends were trimmed by 3 bases and 1 base, with 9 bases remaining between them. The CDR3 has 14 residues. CDR3 amino acids: CASSIGGWNTEAFF. CDR3 DNA sequence: TGTGCCAGTAGTATTGGTGGTTGGAACACTGAAGCTTTCTTT.

The chain joins TRBV5-1 to TRBJ1-2, with TRBD1 identical over 8 bases. The CDR3 has 15 amino acids. The germline V gene encodes CDR1 SGHRS and CDR2 YFSETQ. Losses at the gene ends were 4 bases for V and 1 base for J; bases not matched to a gene: 6. The CDR3 is CASSVQGADNYGYTF. The CDR3 DNA reads as TGCGCCAGCAGCGTCCAGGGGGCTGATAACTATGGCTACACCTTC.

As regards this clone: The sample holds other DNA sequences that translate to the same CDR3. J is TRBJ2-7 and V is TRBV6-5; 9 positions agree with TRBD1. V shed 6 bases and J 7 bases; nucleotides not matched to a gene: 4. The CDR3 totals 12 residues. The germline V gene has CDR1 MNHEY and CDR2 SVGAGI. The CDR3 here is CASRQGAGEQYF. CDR3 nucleotides: TGTGCCAGCAGACAGGGGGCGGGGGAGCAGTACTTC.

The chain is built from TRBV2 and TRBJ2-3; D remains ambiguous. This CDR3 is built from 15 residues. CDR1 is SNHLY, CDR2 FYNNEI, per germline. Trimming took off 5 bases at V and 0 bases at J, with 12 bases between the two ends. The CDR3 bases are TGTGCCAGCAGTTATCCCAGTGCTAGCACAGATACGCAGTATTTT. The encoded protein is CASSYPSASTDTQYF.

This sequence joins TRBV2 and TRBJ1-2, with D perhaps TRBD1 (6 bases). Trimming shortened V by 8 bases and J by 7 bases, and 14 bases separated the two germline ends. Looked up from germline, CDR1 is SNHLY and CDR2 is FYNNEI. This CDR3 has 12 amino acids. CDR3 amino acids: CASSQGISGYTF. As DNA, the CDR3 is TGTGCCAGCTCCCAGGGGATAAGTGGCTACACCTTC.

The chain is built from TRBV10-3 and TRBJ1-2; the D is unclear. Germline lookup yields CDR1 ENHRY and CDR2 SYGVKD. With 0 bases removed from V and 4 bases from J, the gap between germline ends came to 9 bases. CDR3 size: 14 residues. The CDR3 DNA sequence: TGTGCCATCAGTGAGTCCGCCAGTAGCTATGGCTACACCTTC. It specifies CAISESASSYGYTF.

To note about this clone: The junction and the germline gene differ at one end; a read error may be behind it. The chain is built from TRBV7-7 and TRBJ1-1; TRBD1 is a possible D gene (5 bases). The CDR3 sequence is 17 residues long. The germline V gene encodes CDR1 SSHAT and CDR2 FNYEAQ (reference sequence). CDR3 sequence reads: CASSPYVGGLNIAEAFF. Here the CDR3 DNA reads TGTGCTAGCAGCCCCTACGTGGGGGGACTGAACATCGCTGAAGCTTTCTTT.